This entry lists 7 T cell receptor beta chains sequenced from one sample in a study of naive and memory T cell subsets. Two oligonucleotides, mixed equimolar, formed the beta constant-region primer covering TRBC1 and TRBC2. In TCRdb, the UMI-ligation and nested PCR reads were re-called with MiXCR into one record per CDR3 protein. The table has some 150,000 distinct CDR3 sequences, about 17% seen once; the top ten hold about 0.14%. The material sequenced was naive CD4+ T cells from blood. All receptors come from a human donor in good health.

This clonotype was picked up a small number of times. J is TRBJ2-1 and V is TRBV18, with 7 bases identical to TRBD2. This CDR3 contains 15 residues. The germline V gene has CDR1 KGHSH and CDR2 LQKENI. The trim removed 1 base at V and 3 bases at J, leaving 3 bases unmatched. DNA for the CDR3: TGTGCCAGCTCACCACTTACTAGCGACTACAATGAGCAGTTCTTC. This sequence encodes CASSPLTSDYNEQFF.

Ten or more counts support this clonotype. CDR3 region: CSVQVQRGDNEQFF. The CDR3 coding sequence is TGCAGCGTCCAGGTGCAGCGGGGGGACAATGAGCAGTTCTTC. J is TRBJ2-1 and V is TRBV29-1, with 9 nucleotides matching TRBD2. Unmatched junction bases numbered 8, after V lost 6 bases and J lost 5 bases. This CDR3 is 14 amino acids long. Germline CDR1 reads SQVTM; CDR2 reads ANQGSEA.

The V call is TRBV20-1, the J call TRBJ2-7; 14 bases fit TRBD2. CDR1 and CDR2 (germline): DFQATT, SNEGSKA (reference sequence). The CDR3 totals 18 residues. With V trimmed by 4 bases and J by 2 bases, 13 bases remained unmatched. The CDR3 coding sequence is TGCAGTGCTAACCGATTGACTAGCGGGAGGGCCAGTGCCTACGAGCAGTACTTC. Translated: CSANRLTSGRASAYEQYF.

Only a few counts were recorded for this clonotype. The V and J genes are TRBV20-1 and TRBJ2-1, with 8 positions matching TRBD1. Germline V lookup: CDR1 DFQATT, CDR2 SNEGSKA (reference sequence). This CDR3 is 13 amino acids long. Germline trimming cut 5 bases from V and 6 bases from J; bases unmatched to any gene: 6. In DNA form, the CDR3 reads TGCAGTGCTCCTCCTGACAGGGGCAATGAGCAGTTCTTC. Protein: CSAPPDRGNEQFF.

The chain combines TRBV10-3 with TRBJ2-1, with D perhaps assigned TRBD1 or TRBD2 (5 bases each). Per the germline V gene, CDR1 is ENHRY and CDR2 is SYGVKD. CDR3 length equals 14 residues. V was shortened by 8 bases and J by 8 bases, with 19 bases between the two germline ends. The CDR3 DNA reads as TGTGCCATCCAAGGGACCCCGGGGATTTATGAGCAGTTCTTC. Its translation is CAIQGTPGIYEQFF.

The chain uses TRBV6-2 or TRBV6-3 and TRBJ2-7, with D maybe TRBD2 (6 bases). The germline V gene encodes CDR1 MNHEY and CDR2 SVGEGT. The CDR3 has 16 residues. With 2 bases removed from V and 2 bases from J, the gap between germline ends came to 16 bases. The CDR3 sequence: CASSYPDRDLPYEQYF. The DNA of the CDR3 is TGTGCCAGCAGTTACCCAGACCGGGACTTACCCTACGAGCAGTACTTC.

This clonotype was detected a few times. The CDR3 spells CASSKAGTGELFF. Written as DNA, the CDR3 is TGCGCCAGCAGCAAGGCGGGCACCGGGGAGCTGTTTTTT. This rearrangement joins TRBV5-1 to TRBJ2-2, with D possibly TRBD2 on 5 matching bases. The V and J ends lost 4 bases and 4 bases respectively, with 8 bases between them. CDR3 length equals 13 residues. Germline CDR1 SGHRS, CDR2 YFSETQ.